Detailed here is one T cell receptor beta chain. These data belong to a study of T cell changes during pregnancy in multiple sclerosis. The CDR3 is 16 amino acids. Germline V gene data show CDR1 as MGHDK and CDR2 as SYGVNS. With V trimmed by 6 bases and J by 7 bases, 9 bases remained unmatched. Generated by immunoSEQ multiplex PCR, the TCRdb table keeps only in-frame clones and is missing some. The repertoire holds over 35,000 clones, with about 89% as singletons. Specimen: CD4+ T cells from peripheral blood mononuclear cells, collected in the third trimester of pregnancy. The chain carries TRBV25-1 and TRBJ1-6; 10 bases line up with TRBD1. The TCR was taken from a female donor in good health, enrolled as a control in a pregnancy study. The CDR3 protein is CASSLNPGQGNSPLHF. CDR3 nucleotides: TGTGCCAGCAGCCTCAACCCGGGACAGGGGAATTCACCCCTCCACTTT.